The following is a TCR beta chain sequence with its context. This sample was included in a study of blood T cell repertoires in COVID-19. Whole-study context: Acute and convalescent COVID-19 specimens originated in the United States, Italy and Spain. Sources were T cells, B-cell-depleted T cells, or PBMCs; the material itself was cDNA or gDNA.

CDR1 and CDR2 from the germline V gene are SGHDN and FVKESK. V shed 2 bases, J shed 3 bases, and the junction held 4 bases outside the gene matches. CDR3 length equals 15 residues. The authors' processing: It was from reference gene primer amplification that nucleated cell counts were estimated. This table comes from immunoSEQ multiplex PCR, and its TCRdb copy is limited to in-frame clones, with some not included. V and J calls and clone size are those listed in that table; D and trimming were worked out from the DNA. The sample consists of some 140,000 clones, 87% of them appearing once. The sequencing input was peripheral blood. This receptor was obtained from a man aged 45-65 years with active COVID-19. V is TRBV14 and J is TRBJ2-5, with TRBD1 matching over 9 bases. For the CDR3, the DNA is TGTGCCAGCAGCCAACCGGGACAGGGAAAAGAGACCCAGTACTTC. Translating gives CASSQPGQGKETQYF.